These 24 T cell receptor beta chains share one sample of origin, sequenced in a study of human T cells and chemical hapten exposure. TCRdb called the RACE reads again in MiXCR, with one record for every CDR3 protein. The data contain about 360,000 distinct CDR3 sequences, around 5% of them singletons. Regarding time point: patch test 1, 2 weeks after DPC sensitization. Treatment indicated: therapeutic diphenylcyclopropenone sensitization with weekly scalp DPC. The starting material was whole blood, obtained in connection with sensitization to the hapten diphenylcyclopropenone (DPC). The receptors shown here come from a woman in her forties or fifties with alopecia areata. Some clones in this sample may be carry-over from other donors' samples.

This clonotype came up many times. The chain uses TRBV7-2 and TRBJ1-1; D ambiguous. This CDR3 spans 15 amino acids. Germline CDR1 is SGHTA and CDR2 is FQGNSA. V lost 3 bases to trimming and J lost 0 bases, with 11 bases between them. CDR3 loop: CASSFTPQLNTEAFF. CDR3 DNA: TGTGCCAGCAGCTTTACCCCACAGTTGAACACTGAAGCTTTCTTT.

This clonotype was counted at least ten times. This chain joins TRBV18 and TRBJ2-4, with a weak D call TRBD1 (5 bases). Germline lookup yields CDR1 KGHSH and CDR2 LQKENI. The CDR3 has 15 residues. Trimming removed 6 bases at V and 3 bases at J, with 15 bases between. CDR3 coding DNA: TGTGCCAGCTCCTCTCCAGGGCTACGCAAAAACATTCAGTACTTC. As protein: CASSSPGLRKNIQYF.

This clonotype was picked up a small number of times. At one boundary the junction diverges from the germline segment, which might be a read error. V and J are TRBV3-1 and TRBJ1-1, with D uncertain. CDR3 length equals 14 residues. Germline V gene lookup returns CDR1 LGHDT and CDR2 YNNKEL (reference sequence). The chain's CDR3 is CASSQEMTDPEAFF. The CDR3 DNA follows: TGTGCCAGCAGCCAAGAAATGACGGATCCTGAGGCTTTCTTT.

The sample holds many counts of this clonotype. The genes are TRBV24-1 and TRBJ2-5; TRBD1 matches at 7 bases. The CDR3 totals 15 residues. Germline CDR1 and CDR2: KGHDR and SFDVKD. V was pared by 3 bases and J by 3 bases, with 6 bases of the junction left unmatched. CDR3 DNA: TGTGCCACCAGTGATCGGGACAGCTTGAAAGAGACCCAGTACTTC. Its translation: CATSDRDSLKETQYF.

This clonotype was picked up many times. The chain joins TRBV6-2 or TRBV6-3 to TRBJ2-1, with TRBD2 matching 11 bases. The V and J ends lost 1 base and 8 bases, in that order; junction bases with no gene match: 10. The germline V gene encodes CDR1 MNHEY and CDR2 SVGEGT. This CDR3 has 17 residues. The CDR3 DNA sequence: TGTGCCAGCAGTTACTTACTAGCGGGAGTGGGAGCCGATGAGCAGTTCTTC. This sequence encodes CASSYLLAGVGADEQFF.

This clonotype has just a few counts. The chain recombines TRBV28 with TRBJ2-5, with a tentative D call TRBD1 (5 bases). CDR3 size: 15 residues. The V and J ends lost 8 bases and 5 bases respectively, with 21 bases between them. CDR1 is MDHEN and CDR2 is SYDVKM in the germline V gene. CDR3 sequence reads: CASALLRVFPETQYF. Written as DNA, the CDR3 is TGTGCCAGCGCCCTCCTCAGGGTTTTTCCGGAGACCCAGTACTTC.

This clonotype was seen only a few times. This chain connects TRBV5-1 to TRBJ2-7, with 8 bases that match TRBD1. This CDR3 is built from 13 residues. Germline assignment: CDR1 SGHRS and CDR2 YFSETQ. V shed 4 bases, J shed 6 bases, and the junction held 6 bases outside the gene matches. This CDR3 reads CASSPDRGTEQYF. The CDR3, as DNA: TGCGCCAGCAGCCCTGACAGGGGTACCGAGCAGTACTTC.

This clonotype was picked up a small number of times. The rearrangement uses TRBV5-1 and TRBJ1-1, with D unclear. The CDR3 is 14 amino acids. Trimming took 0 bases from V and 1 from J, leaving 7 bases between them. Germline values: CDR1 SGHRS, CDR2 YFSETQ. CDR3 DNA sequence: TGCGCCAGCAGCTTGGGGAAACCGAACACTGAAGCTTTCTTT. Translated, it gives CASSLGKPNTEAFF.

This clonotype was recorded only once. A clone one base away is much larger, so this may be a read error. The CDR3 DNA reads as TGTGCCGGCCGAGCGCCCGTTGACTATGGCTACACCTTC. Translation gives CAGRAPVDYGYTF. J is TRBJ1-2 and V is TRBV6-1; D remains unclear. The ends were cut back, 11 bases at V and 3 bases at J, with 16 bases in the middle. The germline gives CDR1 MNHNS, CDR2 SASEGT. The CDR3 has 13 residues.

This clonotype appeared many times. The rearrangement links TRBV28 to TRBJ2-7, with 14 bases fitting TRBD2. The CDR3 covers 12 residues. The germline gives CDR1 MDHEN, CDR2 SYDVKM. The CDR3 DNA reads TGTGCCAGCAGTGGGGGACTAGCGGGGGTTAAGGTC. Amino acids: CASSGGLAGVKV.

Concerning this clonotype itself: One end of the junction varies from germline; a read error may be responsible. The V call is TRBV29-1, the J call TRBJ2-5; no clear D gene. Germline V gene lookup returns CDR1 SQVTM and CDR2 ANQGSEA. The CDR3 loop spans 13 amino acids. CDR3 in amino acids: CSFENPPEETQYF. In DNA form, the CDR3 reads TGCAGCTTTGAGAATCCCCCGGAGGAGACCCAGTACTTC. The complete variable domain, with remaining parts taken from reference TRBV29-1 and TRBJ2-5, reads SAVISQKPSRDICQRGTSLTIQCQVDSQVTMMFWYRQQPGQSLTLIATANQGSEATYESGFVIDKFPISRPNLTFSTLTVSNMSPEDSSIYLCSFENPPEETQYFGPGTRLLVL.

The sample holds many counts of this clonotype. The CDR3 DNA reads as TGTGCCAGCAGCTTACAAGGACAGGGGCCTTTGGGCGAGCAGTACTTC. Translating gives CASSLQGQGPLGEQYF. V is TRBV7-3 and J is TRBJ2-7; 9 bases agree with TRBD1. CDR3 length equals 16 residues. V was clipped by 2 bases and J by 6 bases; unmatched bases: 11. In germline, CDR1 is SGHTA, CDR2 FQGTGA. Using reference TRBV7-3 and TRBJ2-7 for the parts outside the CDR3, the full variable domain is GAGVSQTPSNKVTEKGKYVELRCDPISGHTALYWYRQSLGQGPEFLIYFQGTGAADDSGLPNDRFFAVRPEGSVSTLKIQRTERGDSAVYLCASSLQGQGPLGEQYFGPGTRLTVT.

This clonotype was observed many times. The chain recombines TRBV29-1 with TRBJ2-3, with D unresolved. The CDR3 totals 11 residues. The germline V and J ends were trimmed by 4 bases and 4 bases, with 6 bases remaining between them. Per germline, CDR1 SQVTM and CDR2 ANQGSEA. The CDR3 loop reads CSVAPSDTQYF. DNA of the CDR3: TGCAGCGTTGCTCCCTCAGATACGCAGTATTTT.

This clonotype was seen a few times. V is TRBV6-5 and J is TRBJ2-7; weak D call: TRBD2 (5 bases). The CDR3 loop spans 13 amino acids. The V and J ends lost 2 bases and 7 bases respectively, with 12 bases between them. Germline V gene data show CDR1 as MNHEY and CDR2 as SVGAGI. The CDR3: CASSYVGSGEQYF. As DNA, the CDR3 is TGTGCCAGCAGTTACGTGGGCTCGGGAGAGCAGTACTTC.

The table lists this clonotype with many counts. The genes are TRBV20-1 and TRBJ2-7; 13 bases match TRBD2. Germline CDR1 reads DFQATT; CDR2 reads SNEGSKA (reference sequence). V gave up 6 bases and J gave up 6 bases; unmatched junction bases: 2. This CDR3 comprises 12 residues. The CDR3 nucleotides are TGCAGTGCGGGGACTAGCGGGACCGAGCAGTACTTC. Translating gives CSAGTSGTEQYF.

The chain has TRBV3-1 and TRBJ2-2; D remains unclear. Trimming stripped 0 bases from V and 7 bases from J, with 6 bases between. The CDR3 covers 13 residues. Germline V gene sequence: CDR1 LGHDT, CDR2 YNNKEL (reference sequence). In DNA form, the CDR3 reads TGTGCCAGCAGCCAAGATCGGTACGGGGAGCTGTTTTTT. Its protein is CASSQDRYGELFF.

In its sample, this clonotype was seen a few times. The V and J genes are TRBV11-2 and TRBJ1-4; 8 positions agree with TRBD1. Unmatched junction bases numbered 4, after V lost 0 bases and J lost 7 bases. The CDR3 consists of 15 residues. In germline, CDR1 is SGHAT, CDR2 FQNNGV. CDR3 DNA sequence: TGTGCCAGCAGCTTAGATGCGACAGGGGTTGAAAAACTGTTTTTT. Its translation is CASSLDATGVEKLFF.

This clonotype was counted at least ten times. This sequence joins TRBV29-1 and TRBJ1-2, with 8 bases identical to TRBD1. V dropped 4 bases and J dropped 8; count of bases not matched to a gene: 6. The CDR3 extends over 12 amino acids. Germline V gives CDR1 SQVTM, CDR2 ANQGSEA. CDR3 DNA sequence: TGCAGCGTTGGAGACAGGGGTGAAGGCTACACCTTC. It is translated as CSVGDRGEGYTF.

This clonotype was counted only a few times. The rearrangement uses TRBV24-1 and TRBJ2-1; TRBD2 matches 7 bases. The CDR3 spans 15 residues. Trimming at V came to 9 bases and at J to 1 base, leaving 8 bases not matched to a gene. Germline CDR1 is KGHDR and CDR2 is SFDVKD. The chain's CDR3 is CATSKPGGSYNEQFF. CDR3 sequence (DNA): TGTGCCACCTCTAAACCGGGGGGTTCCTACAATGAGCAGTTCTTC.

The sample holds a few counts of this clonotype. Here the CDR3 DNA reads TGTGCCAGCAGCTCCACCCGTGACCGTGAGACTAATGAAAAACTGTTTTTT. Translated, it gives CASSSTRDRETNEKLFF. The chain joins TRBV11-2 to TRBJ1-4; D ambiguous. With 4 bases removed from V and 2 bases from J, the gap between germline ends came to 17 bases. The germline V gene encodes CDR1 SGHAT and CDR2 FQNNGV. This CDR3 is built from 17 residues.

This clonotype was recorded at least ten times. The chain is built from TRBV5-4 and TRBJ2-7; the D gene is possibly TRBD2 (6 bases). CDR3 length equals 15 residues. The germline V gene has CDR1 SGHNT and CDR2 YYREEE (reference sequence). Trimming removed 4 bases from V and 7 bases from J, with 21 bases in between. CDR3 nucleotides: TGTGCCAGCAGCGCCCAGGGAGGAGCGGGTCAGGAGCAGTACTTC. This gives the protein CASSAQGGAGQEQYF.

This clonotype was counted only a few times. This chain links TRBV4-1 with TRBJ1-4, with D uncertain. The V end was cut by 0 bases, the J end by 7 bases, with 15 bases between. The germline CDR1 and CDR2 sequences are MGHRA and YSYEKL. The CDR3 extends over 16 amino acids. The CDR3 sequence: CASSQDLNTVGEKLFF. The CDR3 nucleotides read TGCGCCAGCAGCCAAGATTTAAACACCGTCGGTGAAAAACTGTTTTTT.

The chain carries TRBV6-6 and TRBJ2-1; 11 bases are a match to TRBD2. The length of the CDR3 is 18 residues. Looked up from germline, CDR1 is MNHNY and CDR2 is SVGAGI (reference sequence). V lost 7 bases to trimming and J lost 6 bases; unmatched junction nucleotides: 17. CDR3 in DNA: TGTGCCAGCACATTATGGCAGCTGACTAGCGGGACCGCCAATGAGCAGTTCTTC. Residues: CASTLWQLTSGTANEQFF.

This clonotype was seen many times. The J gene is TRBJ2-1, the V gene TRBV28; 11 bases line up with TRBD2. V lost 11 bases and J lost 9; bases outside the gene matches: 6. This CDR3 spans 12 amino acids. CDR1 is MDHEN, CDR2 SYDVKM, per germline. As DNA, the CDR3 is TGTGCCTTAGCGGGAGGGCCCGGTGAGCAGTTCTTC. This translates into CALAGGPGEQFF.